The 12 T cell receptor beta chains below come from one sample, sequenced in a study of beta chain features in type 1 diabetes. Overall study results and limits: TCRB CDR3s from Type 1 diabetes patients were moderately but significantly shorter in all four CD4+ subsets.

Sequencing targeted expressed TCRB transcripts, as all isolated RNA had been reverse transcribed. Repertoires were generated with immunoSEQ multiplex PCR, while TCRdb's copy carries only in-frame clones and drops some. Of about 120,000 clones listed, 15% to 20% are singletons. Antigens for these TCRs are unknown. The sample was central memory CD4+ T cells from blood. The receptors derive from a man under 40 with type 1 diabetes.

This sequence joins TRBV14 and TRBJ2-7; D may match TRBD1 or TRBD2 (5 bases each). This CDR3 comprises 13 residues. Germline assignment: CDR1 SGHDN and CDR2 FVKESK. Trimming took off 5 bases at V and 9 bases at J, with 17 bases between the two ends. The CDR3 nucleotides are TGTGCCAGCAGCTCCGTAGAGGGGTACACGCAGTACTTC. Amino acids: CASSSVEGYTQYF.

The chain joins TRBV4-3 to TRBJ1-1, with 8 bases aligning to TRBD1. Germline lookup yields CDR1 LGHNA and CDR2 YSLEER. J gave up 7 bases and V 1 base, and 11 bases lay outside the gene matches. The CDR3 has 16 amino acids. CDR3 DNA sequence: TGCGCCAGCAGCCAAGGGGCAGGGGGCCAAGAAAGTGAAGCTTTCTTT. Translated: CASSQGAGGQESEAFF.

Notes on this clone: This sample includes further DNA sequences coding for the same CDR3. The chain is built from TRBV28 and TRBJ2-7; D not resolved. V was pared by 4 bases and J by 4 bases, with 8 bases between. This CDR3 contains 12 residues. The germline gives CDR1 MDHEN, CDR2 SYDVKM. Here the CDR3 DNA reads TGTGCCAGCAGTTCCCAAACGTACGAGCAGTACTTC. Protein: CASSSQTYEQYF.

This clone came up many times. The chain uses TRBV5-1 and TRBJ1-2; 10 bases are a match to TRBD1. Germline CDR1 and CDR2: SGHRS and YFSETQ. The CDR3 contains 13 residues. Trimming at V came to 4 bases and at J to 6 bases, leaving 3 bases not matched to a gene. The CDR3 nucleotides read TGCGCCAGCAGCCAGGGACAGGGGAATGGCTACACCTTC. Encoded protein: CASSQGQGNGYTF.

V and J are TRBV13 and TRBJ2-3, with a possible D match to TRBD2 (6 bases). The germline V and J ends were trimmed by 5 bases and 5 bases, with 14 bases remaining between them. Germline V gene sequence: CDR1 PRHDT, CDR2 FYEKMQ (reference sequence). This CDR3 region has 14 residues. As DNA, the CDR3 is TGTGCCAGCAGCCCCCGGGGGTTCGGAGATACGCAGTATTTT. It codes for CASSPRGFGDTQYF.

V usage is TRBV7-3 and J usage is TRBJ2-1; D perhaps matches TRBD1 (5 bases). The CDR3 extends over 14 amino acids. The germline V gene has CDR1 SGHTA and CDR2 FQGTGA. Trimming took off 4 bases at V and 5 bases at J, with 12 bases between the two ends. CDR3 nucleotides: TGTGCCAGCAGCTCCGGGCAGGGTAACAATGAGCAGTTCTTC. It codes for CASSSGQGNNEQFF.

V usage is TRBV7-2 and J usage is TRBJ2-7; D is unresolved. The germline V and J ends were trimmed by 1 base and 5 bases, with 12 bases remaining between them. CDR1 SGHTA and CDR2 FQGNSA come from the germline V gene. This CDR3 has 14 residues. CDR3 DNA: TGTGCCAGCAGCTTAGGCCTTAGCTGGGACGAGCAGTACTTC. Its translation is CASSLGLSWDEQYF.

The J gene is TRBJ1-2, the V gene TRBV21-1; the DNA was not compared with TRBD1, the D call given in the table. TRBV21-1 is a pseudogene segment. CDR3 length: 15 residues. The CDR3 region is CASSKSRSLVGGYTF. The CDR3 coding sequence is TGTGCCAGCAGCAAATCCAGGTCCTTGGTAGGTGGCTACACCTTC.

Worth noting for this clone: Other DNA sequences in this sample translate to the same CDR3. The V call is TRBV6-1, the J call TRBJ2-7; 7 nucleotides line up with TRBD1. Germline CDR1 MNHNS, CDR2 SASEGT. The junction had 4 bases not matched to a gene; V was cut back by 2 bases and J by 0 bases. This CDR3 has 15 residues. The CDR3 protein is CASSERGDSSYEQYF. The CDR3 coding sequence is TGTGCCAGCAGTGAACGAGGGGACAGCTCCTACGAGCAGTACTTC.

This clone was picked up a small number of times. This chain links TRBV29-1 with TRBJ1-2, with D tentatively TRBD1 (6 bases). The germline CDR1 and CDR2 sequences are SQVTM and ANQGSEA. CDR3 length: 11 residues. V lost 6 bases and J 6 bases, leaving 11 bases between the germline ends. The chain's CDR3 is CSVGGGNGYTF. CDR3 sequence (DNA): TGCAGCGTCGGAGGGGGGAATGGCTACACCTTC.

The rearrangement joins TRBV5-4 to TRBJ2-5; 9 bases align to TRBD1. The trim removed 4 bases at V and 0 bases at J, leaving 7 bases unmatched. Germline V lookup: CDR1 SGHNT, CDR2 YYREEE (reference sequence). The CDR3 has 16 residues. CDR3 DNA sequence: TGTGCCAGCAGCAGAACACAGGGGGCGCACCAAGAGACCCAGTACTTC. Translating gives CASSRTQGAHQETQYF.

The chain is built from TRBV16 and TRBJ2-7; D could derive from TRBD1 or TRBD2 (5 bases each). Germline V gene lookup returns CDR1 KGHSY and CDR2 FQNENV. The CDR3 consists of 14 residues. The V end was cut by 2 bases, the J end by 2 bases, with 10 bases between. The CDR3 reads CASSQQSGPYEQYF. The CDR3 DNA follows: TGTGCCAGCAGCCAACAGTCGGGGCCCTACGAGCAGTACTTC.